One and the same sample provided the 15 T cell receptor beta chains below, sequenced in a study of T cells in Graves' hyperthyroidism and ophthalmopathy. RNA transcripts served as the template for amplifying TCR beta CDR3 regions. When the TCR CDR3 underwent first-round RT-PCR, the HTBI primer set was used. TCRdb used MiXCR to reprocess the multiplex PCR reads, holding one entry per CDR3 protein. This table has around 600,000 distinct CDR3 sequences, around 15% appearing once. The specimen sequenced was blood. These receptors were taken from a woman aged 45-59 years with Graves' ophthalmopathy.

The chain uses TRBV6-1 and TRBJ1-1; D is unclear. CDR1 and CDR2 from the germline V gene are MNHNS and SASEGT. The V and J ends lost 10 bases and 7 bases respectively, with 13 bases between them. The CDR3 spans 11 residues. CDR3 coding DNA: TGTGCCACCTCCCCAGGCAATGAAGCTTTCTTT. Translation gives CATSPGNEAFF.

This clonotype came up a few times. The chain recombines TRBV12-3 or TRBV12-4 with TRBJ2-4; TRBD1 is a possible D gene (5 bases). This CDR3 has 18 residues. Trimming cost V 2 bases and J 2 bases, with 19 bases left between them. The CDR3: CASSLQGWIWGSKNIQYF. The CDR3 DNA follows: TGTGCCAGCAGTTTACAGGGCTGGATTTGGGGTTCCAAAAACATTCAGTACTTC.

Points on this clonotype: Mismatch with germline at one junction end may stem from a read error. The J gene is TRBJ2-1, the V gene TRBV7-3; the D is unclear. From germline, CDR1 is SGHTA and CDR2 FQGTGA. The CDR3 extends over 15 amino acids. This CDR3 reads CASSLAVRSYNGQFF. In nucleotides, the CDR3 is TGTGCCAGCAGCTTAGCGGTACGCTCCTACAATGGGCAGTTCTTC. Complete variable domain (other parts from reference TRBV7-3 and TRBJ2-1): GAGVSQTPSNKVTEKGKYVELRCDPISGHTALYWYRQSLGQGPEFLIYFQGTGAADDSGLPNDRFFAVRPEGSVSTLKIQRTERGDSAVYLCASSLAVRSYNGQFFGPGTRLTVL.

This clonotype was seen repeatedly, ten times or more. The rearrangement uses TRBV7-9 and TRBJ2-5; 9 nucleotides line up with TRBD2. CDR1 is SEHNR, CDR2 FQNEAQ, per germline (reference sequence). The junction had 4 bases not matched to a gene; V was cut back by 5 bases and J by 3 bases. This CDR3 contains 14 residues. The CDR3 DNA reads TGTGCCAGCAGCGGAGCTAGCGGGAAAGAGACCCAGTACTTC. Translation gives CASSGASGKETQYF.

V usage is TRBV4-1 and J usage is TRBJ1-2; no clear D. This CDR3 region has 15 residues. Trimming stripped 1 base from V and 3 bases from J, with 12 bases between. Germline V CDR1 and CDR2: MGHRA, YSYEKL. CDR3 sequence: CASSQVLASDYGYTF. Here the CDR3 DNA reads TGCGCCAGCAGCCAAGTTTTAGCCTCCGACTATGGCTACACCTTC.

The sample holds a few counts of this clonotype. The V gene is TRBV7-6, the J gene TRBJ1-1, with a tentative D call TRBD1 (5 bases). CDR3 length: 16 amino acids. The V and J ends lost 2 bases and 1 base respectively, with 14 bases between them. Per germline, CDR1 SGHVS and CDR2 FNYEAQ. The CDR3 DNA sequence: TGTGCCAGCAGCTTACGCCAGGGAAAGCGGAACACTGAAGCTTTCTTT. This sequence encodes CASSLRQGKRNTEAFF.

A note on this clonotype: The junction does not match germline at one end; this may be a read error. The chain employs TRBV6-1 and TRBJ2-1; tentative D call: TRBD2 (7 bases). Per the germline V gene, CDR1 is MNHNS and CDR2 is SASEGT. The CDR3 spans 16 residues. The CDR3 loop reads CASNTFHGGGYNEQLF. The CDR3 coding sequence is TGTGCCAGCAATACATTCCATGGGGGGGGCTACAATGAGCAGCTCTTC.

This clonotype showed up many times. The chain joins TRBV3-1 to TRBJ2-7; 8 nucleotides match TRBD2. This CDR3 is 17 amino acids long. The germline V gene encodes CDR1 LGHDT and CDR2 YNNKEL (reference sequence). Trimming removed 3 bases from V and 0 bases from J; junction bases left unmatched: 10. Here the CDR3 DNA reads TGTGCCAGCAGCCACCCCCTGGGGGCGGGAGGCTCCTACGAGCAGTACTTC. Its translation is CASSHPLGAGGSYEQYF.

V and J are TRBV2 and TRBJ2-7; 11 bases agree with TRBD2. This CDR3 is built from 16 residues. V lost 3 bases, J lost 6 bases, and 10 bases stayed unmatched. Germline CDR1 reads SNHLY; CDR2 reads FYNNEI. The CDR3 coding sequence is TGTGCCAGCAGTGAGGAAGGACTAGCGGGTTCTAGCGAGCAGTACTTC. Encoded protein: CASSEEGLAGSSEQYF. The full variable domain, rest sourced from reference TRBV2 and TRBJ2-7, is EPEVTQTPSHQVTQMGQEVILRCVPISNHLYFYWYRQILGQKVEFLVSFYNNEISEKSEIFDDQFSVERPDGSNFTLKIRSTKLEDSAMYFCASSEEGLAGSSEQYFGPGTRLTVT.

This clonotype has more than one count but fewer than ten. The chain recombines TRBV29-1 with TRBJ2-7; D is ambiguous. The CDR3 covers 12 residues. Trimming pared 2 bases from V and 4 bases from J, leaving 9 bases between. Germline-derived CDR1 and CDR2 are SQVTM and ANQGSEA. The CDR3 region has the DNA TGCAGCGTTGAACGAACGCCGTACGAGCAGTACTTC. Residues: CSVERTPYEQYF.

There are a few counts of this clonotype. This sequence joins TRBV28 and TRBJ2-7; TRBD2 agrees at 7 bases. Germline V CDR1 and CDR2: MDHEN, SYDVKM. The CDR3 length is 14 residues. Trimming cost V 6 bases and J 2 bases; bases outside gene matches: 7. CDR3 sequence: CASSRLADAYEQYF. The CDR3 DNA reads TGTGCCAGCAGCCGTCTAGCGGACGCCTACGAGCAGTACTTC.

The chain has TRBV15 and TRBJ2-3; 10 bases line up with TRBD2. Trimming cost V 3 bases and J 4 bases; bases outside gene matches: 7. There are 16 residues in the CDR3. CDR1 LNHNV and CDR2 YYDKDF come from the germline V gene (reference sequence). Here the CDR3 reads CATSRVSGRGPDTQYF. The DNA for the CDR3 is TGTGCCACCAGCAGGGTGAGCGGGAGGGGCCCAGATACGCAGTATTTT.

This clonotype has at least ten counts. The rearrangement uses TRBV2 and TRBJ1-5; 7 bases fit TRBD1. The CDR3 is 15 amino acids. Germline CDR1 is SNHLY and CDR2 is FYNNEI. Trimming at V came to 8 bases and at J to 0 bases, leaving 7 bases not matched to a gene. The CDR3, as DNA: TGTGCCAGCCGGGACAGAGAGAATAGCAATCAGCCCCAGCATTTT. Translated, it gives CASRDRENSNQPQHF.

This clonotype was seen ten or more times. This chain joins TRBV28 and TRBJ2-1; 7 bases fit TRBD1. This CDR3 is 15 amino acids long. V lost 4 bases, J lost 3 bases, and 6 bases stayed unmatched. Germline lookup yields CDR1 MDHEN and CDR2 SYDVKM. The CDR3 spells CASSSDRSFYNEQFF. CDR3 bases: TGTGCCAGCAGTTCGGACAGGAGTTTCTACAATGAGCAGTTCTTC. The entire variable domain, with the rest obtained from reference TRBV28 and TRBJ2-1, is as follows: DVKVTQSSRYLVKRTGEKVFLECVQDMDHENMFWYRQDPGLGLRLIYFSYDVKMKEKGDIPEGYSVSREKKERFSLILESASTNQTSMYLCASSSDRSFYNEQFFGPGTRLTVL.

This clonotype was detected only a few times. This chain connects TRBV7-2 to TRBJ2-2, with D possibly matching TRBD1 (6 bases). In germline, CDR1 is SGHTA, CDR2 FQGNSA. This CDR3 is 14 amino acids long. V dropped 7 bases and J dropped 6 bases, with 15 bases sitting between them. The DNA of the CDR3 is TGTGCCAGCACCAGGGGTTCCCCGCCCGGGGAGCTGTTTTTT. Translating it yields CASTRGSPPGELFF.